This passage covers 8 T cell receptor beta chains from one sample sequenced in a study of blood T cells in healthy people across ages. Then a second PCR, running about 7 to 11 cycles, was carried out with a sample-barcoded 5' primer and a J-beta primer mix. TCRdb processed the 5' RACE reads anew with MiXCR; each CDR3 protein has one entry. Of some 850,000 distinct CDR3 sequences in the sample, 25% to 30% were seen once. The sample also formed part of further work on T cells of mothers and their children.

Sequences were obtained from blood. These receptors were collected from a boy between 10 and 17 years old in good health.

This clonotype was found a few times. The rearrangement joins TRBV20-1 to TRBJ2-3; maybe TRBD2 (5 bases). The V end lost 6 bases, the J end lost 5 bases, and 12 bases lay between the germline ends. The CDR3 length is 12 residues. Germline V lookup: CDR1 DFQATT, CDR2 SNEGSKA (reference sequence). The CDR3 nucleotides read TGCAGTGCGTCTAGCCGGCTAGATACGCAGTATTTT. Residues: CSASSRLDTQYF.

The chain uses TRBV24-1 and TRBJ2-5, with D unresolved. Matching the DNA end better, TRBJ2-1 makes the J call doubtful. The CDR3 extends over 13 amino acids. The germline V gene encodes CDR1 KGHDR and CDR2 SFDVKD. CDR3 nucleotide sequence: TGTGCCACCAGTGATTTGCCCCACAATGAGCAGTTCTTC. As protein: CATSDLPHNEQFF.

V and J are TRBV2 and TRBJ1-5, with 8 bases lining up with TRBD1. J lost 0 bases, V lost 3 bases, and 4 bases had no gene match. CDR1 is SNHLY and CDR2 is FYNNEI in the germline V gene. This CDR3 spans 16 amino acids. The CDR3 is CASSEDRDYSNQPQHF. CDR3 nucleotide sequence: TGTGCCAGCAGTGAGGACAGGGACTATAGCAATCAGCCCCAGCATTTT.

This clonotype was seen only a few times. The CDR3 sequence: CASSPRPVERGQETQYF. CDR3 DNA: TGTGCCAGCAGTCCGCGGCCTGTAGAGAGGGGGCAAGAGACCCAGTACTTC. The chain links TRBV6-1 to TRBJ2-1; tentatively, D is TRBD1 (6 bases). The DNA matches TRBJ2-5 better at its end, which makes the J call doubtful. The CDR3 is made up of 17 amino acids. Germline loops: CDR1 MNHNS, CDR2 SASEGT.

This clonotype was detected only a few times. The chain combines TRBV5-1 with TRBJ1-2; D is perhaps TRBD1 (5 bases). Trimming cost V 0 bases and J 6 bases, with 12 bases left between them. This CDR3 has 14 amino acids. CDR1 and CDR2 (germline): SGHRS, YFSETQ. Written as DNA, the CDR3 is TGCGCCAGCAGCTTGGCTCCAGGGATGGATGGCTACACCTTC. Encoded protein: CASSLAPGMDGYTF.

This clonotype was seen repeatedly, ten times or more. Compared with germline, one end of the junction differs, possibly owing to a read error. The chain has TRBV5-1 and TRBJ2-5; the D gene could be TRBD1 or TRBD2 (5 bases each). The germline CDR1 and CDR2 sequences are SGHRS and YFSETQ. This CDR3 region has 14 residues. CDR3 coding DNA: TGTGCCAGCAGCTTCGGGACCAGCCAAGAGACCCAGTACTTC. It is translated as CASSFGTSQETQYF.

This clonotype was counted between two and nine times. V and J are TRBV20-1 and TRBJ2-3; no clear D gene. Trimming shortened V by 3 bases and J by 4 bases, and 8 bases separated the two germline ends. There are 12 residues in the CDR3. Germline V CDR1 and CDR2: DFQATT, SNEGSKA (reference sequence). For the CDR3, the DNA is TGCAGTGCTAGGCTAGATCCAGATACGCAGTATTTT. It is translated as CSARLDPDTQYF.

The CDR3, as DNA: TGCAGTGCTAGCGTCCAAGGTGCAACTAATGAAAAACTGTTTTTT. Protein sequence: CSASVQGATNEKLFF. This chain connects TRBV20-1 to TRBJ1-4; no firm D call. V was clipped by 3 bases and J by 0 bases, with 11 bases between them. The CDR3 is made up of 15 amino acids. Per the germline V gene, CDR1 is DFQATT and CDR2 is SNEGSKA (reference sequence).